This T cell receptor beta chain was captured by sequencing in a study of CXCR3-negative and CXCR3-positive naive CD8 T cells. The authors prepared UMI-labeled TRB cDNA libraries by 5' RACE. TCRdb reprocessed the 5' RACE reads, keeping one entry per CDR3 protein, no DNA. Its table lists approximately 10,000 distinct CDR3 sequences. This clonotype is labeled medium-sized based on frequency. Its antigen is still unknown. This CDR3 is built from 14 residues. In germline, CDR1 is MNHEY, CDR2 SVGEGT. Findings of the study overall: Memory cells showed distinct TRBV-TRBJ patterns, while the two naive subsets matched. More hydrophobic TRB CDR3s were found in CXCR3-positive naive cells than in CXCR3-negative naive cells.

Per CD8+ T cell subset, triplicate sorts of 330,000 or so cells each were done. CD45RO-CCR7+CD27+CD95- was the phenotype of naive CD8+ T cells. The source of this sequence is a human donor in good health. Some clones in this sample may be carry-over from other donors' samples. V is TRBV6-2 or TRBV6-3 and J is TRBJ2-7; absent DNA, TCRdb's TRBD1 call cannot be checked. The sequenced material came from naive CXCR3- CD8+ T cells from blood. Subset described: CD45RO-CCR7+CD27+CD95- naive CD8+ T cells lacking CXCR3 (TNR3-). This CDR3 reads CASSSLGPGDEQYF.